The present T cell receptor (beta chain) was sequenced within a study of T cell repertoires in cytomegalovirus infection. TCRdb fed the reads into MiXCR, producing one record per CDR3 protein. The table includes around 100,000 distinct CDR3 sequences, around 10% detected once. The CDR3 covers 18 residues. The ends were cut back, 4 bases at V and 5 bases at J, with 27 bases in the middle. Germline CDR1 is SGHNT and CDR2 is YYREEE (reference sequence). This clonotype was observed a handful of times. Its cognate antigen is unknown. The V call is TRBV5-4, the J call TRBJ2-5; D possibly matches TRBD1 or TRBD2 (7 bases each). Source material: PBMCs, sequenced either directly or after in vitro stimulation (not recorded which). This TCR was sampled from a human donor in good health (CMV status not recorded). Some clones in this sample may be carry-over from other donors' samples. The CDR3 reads CASSPLPATGRGWETQYF. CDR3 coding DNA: TGTGCCAGCAGCCCCCTCCCAGCGACAGGGAGGGGGTGGGAGACCCAGTACTTC.